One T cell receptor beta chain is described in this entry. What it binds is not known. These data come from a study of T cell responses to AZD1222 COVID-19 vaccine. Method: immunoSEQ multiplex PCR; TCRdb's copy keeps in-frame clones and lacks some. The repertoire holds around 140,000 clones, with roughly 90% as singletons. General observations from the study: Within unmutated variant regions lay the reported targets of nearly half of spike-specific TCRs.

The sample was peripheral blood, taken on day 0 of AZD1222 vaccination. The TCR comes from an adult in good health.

As DNA, the CDR3 is TGTGCCAGCAGTCGGACAGGGTCTAACTATGGCTACACCTTC. This translates into CASSRTGSNYGYTF. The gene calls are TRBV3-1 (or the pseudogene TRBV3-2) and TRBJ1-2, with TRBD1 matching 8 bases. The germline CDR1 and CDR2 sequences are LGHDT and YNNKEL (reference sequence). CDR3 length: 14 residues. The trim removed 6 bases at V and 0 bases at J, leaving 3 bases unmatched.